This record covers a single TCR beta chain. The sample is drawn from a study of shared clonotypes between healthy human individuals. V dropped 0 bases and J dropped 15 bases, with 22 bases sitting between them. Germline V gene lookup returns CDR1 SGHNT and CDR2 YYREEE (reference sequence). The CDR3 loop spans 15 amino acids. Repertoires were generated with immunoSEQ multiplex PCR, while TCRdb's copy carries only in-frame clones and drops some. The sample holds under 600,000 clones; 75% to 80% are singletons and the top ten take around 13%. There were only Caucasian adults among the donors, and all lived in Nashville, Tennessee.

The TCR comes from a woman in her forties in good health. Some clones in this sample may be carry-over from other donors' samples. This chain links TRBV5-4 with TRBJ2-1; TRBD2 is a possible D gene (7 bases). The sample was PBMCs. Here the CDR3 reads CASSLGSSGPRGLFF. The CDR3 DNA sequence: TGTGCCAGCAGCTTGGGTTCTAGCGGCCCCAGGGGTCTGTTCTTC.